The 20 T cell receptor beta chains below were found in one sample sequenced in a study of cytomegalovirus exposure and HLA in healthy donors. The PCR was carried out with 60 Vbeta primers and 13 Jbeta primers. The protocol was immunoSEQ multiplex PCR, while the TCRdb copy is restricted to in-frame clones and leaves out a portion. Here the sample spans about 180,000 clones, around 77% being singletons. The sample was PBMCs. Every receptor here comes from a woman in her twenties or thirties in good health and CMV-seronegative.

To note about this clone: Relative to the germline gene, one junction end is altered; a read error may explain this. The J gene is TRBJ2-7, the V gene TRBV7-7; 7 positions match TRBD1. Per germline, CDR1 SSHAT and CDR2 FNYEAQ (reference sequence). The CDR3 is 13 residues long. CDR3 bases: TGTGCTAGCAGCCCGACAGGGTCTGTCGAGCAGTACTTC. Protein: CASSPTGSVEQYF. Using reference TRBV7-7 and TRBJ2-7 for the parts outside the CDR3, the full variable domain is GAGVSQSPRYKVTKRGQDVTLRCDPISSHATLYWYQQALGQGPEFLTYFNYEAQPDKSGLPSDRFSAERPEGSISTLTIQRTEQRDSAMYRCASSPTGSVEQYFGPGTRLTVT.

The chain combines TRBV28 with TRBJ2-3; 11 nucleotides line up with TRBD2. With V trimmed by 6 bases and J by 3 bases, 5 bases remained unmatched. This CDR3 spans 15 amino acids. CDR1 MDHEN and CDR2 SYDVKM come from the germline V gene. The CDR3 DNA follows: TGTGCCAGCAGCAACCTAGCGGGGGGTACAGATACGCAGTATTTT. It translates to CASSNLAGGTDTQYF. The variable domain in full, with the rest retrieved from reference TRBV28 and TRBJ2-3, is DVKVTQSSRYLVKRTGEKVFLECVQDMDHENMFWYRQDPGLGLRLIYFSYDVKMKEKGDIPEGYSVSREKKERFSLILESASTNQTSMYLCASSNLAGGTDTQYFGPGTRLTVL.

V gene TRBV30 combines with J gene TRBJ2-5; 8 positions match TRBD2. Germline V gene lookup returns CDR1 GTSNPN and CDR2 SVGIG (reference sequence). CDR3 length: 15 residues. V dropped 2 bases and J dropped 4; count of bases not matched to a gene: 9. DNA for the CDR3: TGTGCCTGGAGTAGTAGCGGGGATTTAGGAGAGACCCAGTACTTC. Amino acid sequence: CAWSSSGDLGETQYF.

CDR3 sequence: CASSLVNGRGQDGYTF. For the CDR3, the DNA is TGTGCCAGCAGCTTAGTAAATGGCAGGGGGCAGGATGGCTACACCTTC. The chain carries TRBV11-2 and TRBJ1-2, with 8 bases lining up with TRBD1. Germline assignment: CDR1 SGHAT and CDR2 FQNNGV. The CDR3 length is 16 residues. V lost 1 base and J lost 6; bases outside the gene matches: 10. The variable domain in full, completed from reference TRBV11-2 and TRBJ1-2, reads EAGVAQSPRYKIIEKRQSVAFWCNPISGHATLYWYQQILGQGPKLLIQFQNNGVVDDSQLPKDRFSAERLKGVDSTLKIQPAKLEDSAVYLCASSLVNGRGQDGYTFGSGTRLTVV.

This clone was observed once. This same CDR3 is encoded by further DNA sequences in the sample. The gene calls are TRBV9 and TRBJ2-5; D unresolved. The germline V gene has CDR1 SGDLS and CDR2 YYNGEE. CDR3 length: 14 amino acids. Trimming shortened V by 0 bases and J by 1 base, and 7 bases separated the two germline ends. The CDR3 spells CASSVGGPQETQYF. In DNA, the CDR3 is TGTGCCAGCAGCGTAGGCGGCCCCCAAGAGACCCAGTACTTC.

The chain joins TRBV9 to TRBJ1-1; perhaps TRBD1 as D (6 bases). CDR3 length equals 16 residues. Trimming took 3 bases from V and 0 from J, leaving 15 bases between them. Germline V gene lookup returns CDR1 SGDLS and CDR2 YYNGEE. The CDR3 reads CASSARSQGMNTEAFF. The CDR3 DNA follows: TGTGCCAGCAGCGCCCGGTCTCAGGGGATGAACACTGAAGCTTTCTTT.

The chain uses TRBV5-1 and TRBJ2-5; D ambiguous. The CDR3 is 12 amino acids. V lost 0 bases and J lost 3, with 3 bases in between. In germline, CDR1 is SGHRS, CDR2 YFSETQ. Written as DNA, the CDR3 is TGCGCCAGCAGCTTGGCCAAAGAGACCCAGTACTTC. Protein product: CASSLAKETQYF.

This clone occurred once. The CDR3 DNA follows: TGTGCCAGCAGCTTAGAAGGGGGCGGTGGCTACACCTTC. The encoded protein is CASSLEGGGGYTF. The rearrangement links TRBV7-3 to TRBJ1-2; 7 bases are a match to TRBD1. There are 13 residues in the CDR3. CDR1 and CDR2 from the germline V gene are SGHTA and FQGTGA. J lost 7 bases, V lost 2 bases, and 4 bases had no gene match.

The chain combines TRBV7-3 with TRBJ1-1; possibly TRBD1 for D (6 bases). V lost 4 bases, J lost 1 base, and 13 bases lay in between. Germline V gives CDR1 SGHTA, CDR2 FQGTGA. CDR3 length: 15 residues. CDR3 DNA: TGTGCCAGCAGCTCCGGACAGCCCGGGAACACTGAAGCTTTCTTT. Translated: CASSSGQPGNTEAFF.

This clone was counted a single time. The V and J genes are TRBV29-1 and TRBJ1-2, with 7 bases identical to TRBD1. Germline-derived CDR1 and CDR2 are SQVTM and ANQGSEA. J lost 2 bases, V lost 6 bases, and 3 bases had no gene match. This CDR3 has 12 amino acids. DNA for the CDR3: TGCAGCGTCGCGACAGGGAACTATGGCTACACCTTC. Its translation: CSVATGNYGYTF.

The chain joins TRBV29-1 to TRBJ2-3; the match to TRBD1 covers 8 bases. The V and J ends lost 4 bases and 10 bases, in that order; junction bases with no gene match: 16. Germline V CDR1 and CDR2: SQVTM, ANQGSEA. The CDR3 loop spans 15 amino acids. The CDR3 coding sequence is TGCAGCGTTGCGGAGGGACAGGCACTGTCCGCGTCGCAGTATTTT. Its translation: CSVAEGQALSASQYF.

This chain joins TRBV6-1 and TRBJ1-5; possible D gene TRBD1, 5 bases. The CDR3 contains 16 residues. Germline V gives CDR1 MNHNS, CDR2 SASEGT. Trimming shortened V by 2 bases and J by 6 bases, and 17 bases separated the two germline ends. The CDR3 protein is CASSEIGGGATQPQHF. CDR3 in DNA: TGTGCCAGCAGTGAAATCGGTGGAGGGGCCACTCAGCCCCAGCATTTT.

This clone was observed a single time. The chain couples TRBV6-6 to TRBJ2-7; TRBD1 aligns across 7 bases. Germline CDR1 is MNHNY and CDR2 is SVGAGI (reference sequence). Trimming took 0 bases from V and 2 from J; bases not matched to a gene: 4. This CDR3 has 15 amino acids. The CDR3 loop reads CASSYSDRTTYEQYF. The CDR3, as DNA: TGTGCCAGCAGTTACTCGGACAGGACCACCTACGAGCAGTACTTC.

About this clone itself: Other DNA sequences within the sample encode an identical CDR3. CDR3 nucleotide sequence: TGTGCCAGCAGTGAAGAGGGGGGGGGCAATCAGCCCCAGCATTTT. Translation: CASSEEGGGNQPQHF. The gene calls are TRBV6-1 and TRBJ1-5, with a possible D match to TRBD1 (6 bases). The ends were cut back, 1 base at V and 2 bases at J, with 9 bases in the middle. The CDR3 totals 15 residues. Germline V gives CDR1 MNHNS, CDR2 SASEGT.

This chain links TRBV7-8 with TRBJ1-3; tentative D call: TRBD1 (6 bases). CDR1 is SGHVS, CDR2 FQNEAQ, per germline. The germline V and J ends were trimmed by 6 bases and 2 bases, with 11 bases remaining between them. This CDR3 spans 14 amino acids. The DNA of the CDR3 is TGTGCCAGCAGTTCAGGGGTAGCTGGAAACACCATATATTTT. Translated, it gives CASSSGVAGNTIYF.

The chain is built from TRBV7-8 and TRBJ1-1, with D tentatively TRBD1 (5 bases). The CDR3 has 16 amino acids. Trimming took 2 bases from V and 3 from J, leaving 16 bases between them. Germline V gene sequence: CDR1 SGHVS, CDR2 FQNEAQ. CDR3 residues: CASSLRLWQGDTEAFF. The CDR3 nucleotides are TGTGCCAGCAGCTTAAGGTTGTGGCAAGGGGACACTGAAGCTTTCTTT.

The V call is TRBV28, the J call TRBJ2-7; 13 bases align to TRBD2. CDR3 length equals 14 residues. Germline V gives CDR1 MDHEN, CDR2 SYDVKM. The V gene end was trimmed by 8 bases and the J gene end by 6 bases; junction bases not matched to a gene: 7. CDR3 DNA: TGTGCCAGCGGAACACTAGCGGGGGGGTTCGAGCAGTACTTC. Translated, it gives CASGTLAGGFEQYF. Together with reference TRBV28 and TRBJ2-7, the CDR3 gives the full variable domain: DVKVTQSSRYLVKRTGEKVFLECVQDMDHENMFWYRQDPGLGLRLIYFSYDVKMKEKGDIPEGYSVSREKKERFSLILESASTNQTSMYLCASGTLAGGFEQYFGPGTRLTVT.

The CDR3 loop reads CASSRQIDRGREKLFF. CDR3 nucleotides: TGCGCCAGCAGCCGGCAAATTGACAGGGGGCGAGAAAAACTGTTTTTT. The chain joins TRBV4-3 to TRBJ1-4; 10 nucleotides match TRBD1. CDR3 length: 16 amino acids. Trimming cost V 4 bases and J 8 bases; bases outside gene matches: 10. CDR1 is LGHNA and CDR2 is YSLEER in the germline V gene.

This clone was seen only once. The rearrangement joins TRBV5-5 to TRBJ1-2; 7 nucleotides agree with TRBD1. The CDR3 runs 13 residues. CDR1 is SGHKS, CDR2 YYEKEE, per germline (reference sequence). V was pared by 4 bases and J by 7 bases, with 7 bases of the junction left unmatched. The CDR3 loop reads CASSRDSLSGYTF. CDR3 coding DNA: TGTGCCAGCAGCAGGGACAGTTTATCTGGCTACACCTTC.

CDR3 sequence reads: CAWSGGQGYRVDYGYTF. The CDR3 DNA reads TGTGCCTGGAGTGGGGGACAGGGGTACCGGGTCGACTATGGCTACACCTTC. The V and J genes are TRBV30 and TRBJ1-2, with 10 bases matching TRBD1. This CDR3 spans 17 amino acids. Germline CDR1 and CDR2: GTSNPN and SVGIG (reference sequence). V lost 1 base to trimming and J lost 3 bases; unmatched junction nucleotides: 11. Supplemented by reference TRBV30 and TRBJ1-2, the full variable domain reads SQTIHQWPATLVQPVGSPLSLECTVEGTSNPNLYWYRQAAGRGLQLLFYSVGIGQISSEVPQNLSASRPQDRQFILSSKKLLLSDSGFYLCAWSGGQGYRVDYGYTFGSGTRLTVV.